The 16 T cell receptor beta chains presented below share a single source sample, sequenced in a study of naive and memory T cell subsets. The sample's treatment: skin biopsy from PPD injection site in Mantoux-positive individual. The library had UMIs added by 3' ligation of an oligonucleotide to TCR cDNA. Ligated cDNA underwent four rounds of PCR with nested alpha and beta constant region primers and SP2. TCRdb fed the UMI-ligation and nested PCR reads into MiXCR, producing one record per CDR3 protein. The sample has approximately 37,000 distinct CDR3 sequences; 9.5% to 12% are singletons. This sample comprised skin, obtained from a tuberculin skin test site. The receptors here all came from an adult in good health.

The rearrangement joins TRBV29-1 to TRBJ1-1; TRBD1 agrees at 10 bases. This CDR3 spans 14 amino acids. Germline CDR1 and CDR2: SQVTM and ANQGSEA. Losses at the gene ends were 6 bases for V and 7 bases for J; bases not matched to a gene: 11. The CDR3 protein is CSVHVTGGVNEAFF. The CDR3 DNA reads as TGCAGCGTGCATGTGACAGGGGGCGTAAATGAAGCTTTCTTT.

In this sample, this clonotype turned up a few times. CDR3 in amino acids: CASSSWTSGSTNTQYF. CDR3 nucleotide sequence: TGTGCCAGTAGTTCCTGGACTAGCGGGAGTACGAATACGCAGTATTTT. The V gene is TRBV19, the J gene TRBJ2-3, with 13 positions matching TRBD2. There are 16 residues in the CDR3. With V trimmed by 5 bases and J by 7 bases, 9 bases remained unmatched. Germline CDR1 and CDR2: LNHDA and SQIVND (reference sequence).

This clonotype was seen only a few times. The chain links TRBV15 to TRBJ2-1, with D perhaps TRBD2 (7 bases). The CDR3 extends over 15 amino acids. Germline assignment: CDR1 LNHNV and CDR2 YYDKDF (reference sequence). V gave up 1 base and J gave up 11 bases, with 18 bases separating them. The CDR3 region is CATSRGNGLGDKQFF. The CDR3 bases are TGTGCCACCAGCAGAGGAAACGGACTAGGGGACAAGCAGTTCTTC.

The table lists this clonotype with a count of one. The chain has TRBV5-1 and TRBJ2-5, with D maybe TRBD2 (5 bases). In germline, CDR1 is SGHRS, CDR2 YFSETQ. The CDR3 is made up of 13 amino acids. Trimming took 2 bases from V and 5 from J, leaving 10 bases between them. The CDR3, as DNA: TGCGCCAGCAGCTTAGCGGCAATCGAGACCCAGTACTTC. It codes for CASSLAAIETQYF.

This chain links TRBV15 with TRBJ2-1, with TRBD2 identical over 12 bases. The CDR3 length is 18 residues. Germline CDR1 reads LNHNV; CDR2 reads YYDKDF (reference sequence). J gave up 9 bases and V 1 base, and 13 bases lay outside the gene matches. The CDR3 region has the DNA TGTGCCACCAGCAGAGTGCCCACCGGGACTAGCGGGTTCAGTGAGCAGTTCTTC. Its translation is CATSRVPTGTSGFSEQFF.

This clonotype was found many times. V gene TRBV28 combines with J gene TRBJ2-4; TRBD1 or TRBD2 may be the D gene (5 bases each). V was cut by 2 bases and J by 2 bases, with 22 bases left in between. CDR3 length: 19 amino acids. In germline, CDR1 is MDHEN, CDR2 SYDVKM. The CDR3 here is CASSLDERTARGTKNIQYF. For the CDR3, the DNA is TGTGCCAGCAGTTTAGACGAGAGGACGGCGAGGGGAACCAAAAACATTCAGTACTTC.

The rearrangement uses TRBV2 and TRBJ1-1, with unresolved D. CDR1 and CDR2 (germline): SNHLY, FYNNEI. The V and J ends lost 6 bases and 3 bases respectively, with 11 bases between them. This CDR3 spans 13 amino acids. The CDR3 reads CASRPRFYTEAFF. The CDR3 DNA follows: TGTGCCAGCAGGCCCAGGTTTTACACTGAAGCTTTCTTT.

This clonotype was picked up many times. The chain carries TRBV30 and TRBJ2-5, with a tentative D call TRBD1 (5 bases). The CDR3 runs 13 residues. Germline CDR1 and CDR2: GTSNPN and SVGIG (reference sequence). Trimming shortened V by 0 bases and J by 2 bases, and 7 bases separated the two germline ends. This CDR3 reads CAWSVRQQETQYF. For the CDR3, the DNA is TGTGCCTGGAGTGTACGACAGCAAGAGACCCAGTACTTC.

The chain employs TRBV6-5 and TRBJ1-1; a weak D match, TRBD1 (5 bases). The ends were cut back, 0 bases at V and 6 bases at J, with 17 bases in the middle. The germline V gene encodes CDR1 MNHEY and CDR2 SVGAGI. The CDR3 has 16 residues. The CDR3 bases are TGTGCCAGCAGTTACTCGATTAGGTTGGGGGAGCCTGAAGCTTTCTTT. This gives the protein CASSYSIRLGEPEAFF.

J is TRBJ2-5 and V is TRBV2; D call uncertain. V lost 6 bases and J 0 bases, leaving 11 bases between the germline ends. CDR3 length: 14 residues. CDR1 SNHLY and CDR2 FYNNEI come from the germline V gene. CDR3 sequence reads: CASSPGTYQETQYF. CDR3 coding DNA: TGTGCCAGCAGCCCCGGCACGTACCAAGAGACCCAGTACTTC.

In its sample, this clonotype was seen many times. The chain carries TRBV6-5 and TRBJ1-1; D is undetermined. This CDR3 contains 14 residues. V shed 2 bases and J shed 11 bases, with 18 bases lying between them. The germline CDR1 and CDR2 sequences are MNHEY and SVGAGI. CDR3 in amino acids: CASSYVSGKNSAFF. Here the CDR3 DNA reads TGTGCCAGCAGTTACGTATCGGGGAAAAATTCGGCTTTCTTT.

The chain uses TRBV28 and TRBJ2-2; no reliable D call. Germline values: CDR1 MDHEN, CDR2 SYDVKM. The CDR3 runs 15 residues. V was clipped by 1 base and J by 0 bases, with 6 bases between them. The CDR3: CASSLYRTNTGELFF. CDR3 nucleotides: TGTGCCAGCAGTTTATACAGAACGAACACCGGGGAGCTGTTTTTT. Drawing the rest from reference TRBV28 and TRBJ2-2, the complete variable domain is DVKVTQSSRYLVKRTGEKVFLECVQDMDHENMFWYRQDPGLGLRLIYFSYDVKMKEKGDIPEGYSVSREKKERFSLILESASTNQTSMYLCASSLYRTNTGELFFGEGSRLTVL.

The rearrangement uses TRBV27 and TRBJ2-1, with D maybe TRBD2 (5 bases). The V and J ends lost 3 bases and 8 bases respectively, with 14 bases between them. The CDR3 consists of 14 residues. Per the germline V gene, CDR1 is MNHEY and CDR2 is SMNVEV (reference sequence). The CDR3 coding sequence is TGTGCCAGCAGTTTGGCTAGCAGTCATCATGAGCAGTTCTTC. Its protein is CASSLASSHHEQFF.

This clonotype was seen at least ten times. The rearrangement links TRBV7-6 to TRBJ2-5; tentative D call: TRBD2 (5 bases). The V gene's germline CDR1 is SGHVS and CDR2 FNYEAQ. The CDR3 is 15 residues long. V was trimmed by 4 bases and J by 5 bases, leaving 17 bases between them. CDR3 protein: CASSSSTGVRETQYF. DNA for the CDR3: TGTGCCAGCAGCTCATCCACCGGGGTTCGGGAGACCCAGTACTTC. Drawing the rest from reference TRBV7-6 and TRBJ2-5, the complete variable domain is GAGVSQSPRYKVTKRGQDVALRCDPISGHVSLYWYRQALGQGPEFLTYFNYEAQQDKSGLPNDRFSAERPEGSISTLTIQRTEQRDSAMYRCASSSSTGVRETQYFGPGTRLLVL.

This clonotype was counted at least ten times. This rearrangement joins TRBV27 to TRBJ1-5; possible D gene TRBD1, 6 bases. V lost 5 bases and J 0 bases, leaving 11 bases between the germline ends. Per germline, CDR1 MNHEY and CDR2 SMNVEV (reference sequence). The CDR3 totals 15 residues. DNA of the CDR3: TGTGCCAGCAGTGGGGGCGTGTATAGCAATCAGCCCCAGCATTTT. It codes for CASSGGVYSNQPQHF.

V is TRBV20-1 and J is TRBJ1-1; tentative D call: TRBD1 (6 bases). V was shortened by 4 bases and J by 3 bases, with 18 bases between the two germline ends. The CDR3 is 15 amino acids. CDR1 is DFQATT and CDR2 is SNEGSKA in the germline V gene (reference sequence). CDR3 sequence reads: CSAKEPGRGYTEAFF. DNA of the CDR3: TGCAGTGCTAAAGAACCAGGGAGGGGGTACACTGAAGCTTTCTTT.